The 11 T cell receptor beta chains reported below all come from one sample, sequenced in a study of shared clonotypes between healthy human individuals. Assay used: immunoSEQ multiplex PCR; TCRdb lists only in-frame clones, some missing. Of fewer than 2.5 million clones listed, over 85% were seen once; the top ten hold approximately 0.37%. Sequences were obtained from naive CD4+ T cells from PBMCs. The sample's subset: CD45RA+ positively selected. The receptors originated from a man between 18 and 29 years old in good health. Some clones in this sample may be carry-over from other donors' samples.

The rearrangement joins TRBV5-1 to TRBJ2-7, with D uncertain. The CDR3 extends over 16 amino acids. V was trimmed by 4 bases and J by 2 bases, leaving 19 bases between them. Looked up from germline, CDR1 is SGHRS and CDR2 is YFSETQ. CDR3: CASSTSLMGFTYEQYF. Here the CDR3 DNA reads TGCGCCAGCAGCACATCCCTGATGGGTTTTACCTACGAGCAGTACTTC.

V gene TRBV5-1 combines with J gene TRBJ2-5; D assignment may be TRBD1 or TRBD2 (5 bases each). Deletions cut 4 bases from V and 5 bases from J, with 15 bases between. Germline-derived CDR1 and CDR2 are SGHRS and YFSETQ. The CDR3 totals 14 residues. CDR3 region: CASSGRVEGETQYF. DNA of the CDR3: TGCGCCAGCAGCGGAAGGGTCGAGGGGGAGACCCAGTACTTC.

The chain employs TRBV7-9 and TRBJ2-1; no clear D gene. Germline lookup yields CDR1 SEHNR and CDR2 FQNEAQ (reference sequence). The CDR3 runs to 12 residues. V gave up 6 bases and J gave up 6 bases, with 9 bases separating them. CDR3 nucleotides: TGTGCCAGCAGTCCGGCAGCCAATGAGCAGTTCTTC. Protein product: CASSPAANEQFF.

The chain joins TRBV9 to TRBJ2-1; TRBD2 agrees at 10 bases. J gave up 5 bases and V 2 bases, and 19 bases lay outside the gene matches. The CDR3 spans 20 residues. Germline CDR1 SGDLS, CDR2 YYNGEE. The CDR3 loop reads CASSVETAATTSGIHNEQFF. CDR3 DNA sequence: TGTGCCAGCAGCGTCGAAACCGCGGCTACTACTAGCGGGATACACAATGAGCAGTTCTTC.

The rearrangement joins TRBV5-1 to TRBJ2-5; TRBD2 matches at 12 bases. Germline trimming cut 2 bases from V and 4 bases from J; bases unmatched to any gene: 3. This CDR3 contains 15 residues. Germline-derived CDR1 and CDR2 are SGHRS and YFSETQ. CDR3: CASSFSGLAGETQYF. Here the CDR3 DNA reads TGCGCCAGCAGCTTCTCGGGACTAGCGGGAGAGACCCAGTACTTC. Complete variable domain (other parts from reference TRBV5-1 and TRBJ2-5): KAGVTQTPRYLIKTRGQQVTLSCSPISGHRSVSWYQQTPGQGLQFLFEYFSETQRNKGNFPGRFSGRQFSNSRSEMNVSTLELGDSALYLCASSFSGLAGETQYFGPGTRLLVL.

This clone appeared once. The rearrangement joins TRBV21-1 to TRBJ2-1; the DNA was not used to check the table's D call, TRBD2. TRBV21-1 is recorded as a pseudogene. The CDR3 has 16 residues. The CDR3 here is CASSIDCLRSYNEQFF. The CDR3 nucleotides read TGTGCCAGCAGCATCGACTGCCTCCGCTCCTACAATGAGCAGTTCTTC.

The chain recombines TRBV15 with TRBJ1-5; D is unclear. Between the trimmed V and J ends, which lost 0 bases and 9 bases, there was a span of 12 bases. This CDR3 is built from 14 residues. Germline CDR1 and CDR2: LNHNV and YYDKDF (reference sequence). In DNA form, the CDR3 reads TGTGCCACCAGCAGAGATGCGGGCGGGCGGCCCCAGCATTTT. It yields the protein CATSRDAGGRPQHF.

This sequence joins TRBV25-1 and TRBJ2-5; the match to TRBD1 covers 10 bases. CDR1 is MGHDK, CDR2 SYGVNS, per germline. The length of the CDR3 is 16 residues. Trimming at V came to 6 bases and at J to 4 bases, leaving 11 bases not matched to a gene. In DNA form, the CDR3 reads TGTGCCAGCAGCCCGGGACAGGGGTGGCCTGGAGAGACCCAGTACTTC. This gives the protein CASSPGQGWPGETQYF.

The chain has TRBV18 and TRBJ2-1; 10 bases are shared with TRBD2. The CDR3 totals 15 residues. Losses at the gene ends were 3 bases for V and 7 bases for J; bases not matched to a gene: 6. In germline, CDR1 is KGHSH, CDR2 LQKENI. This chain's CDR3 is CASSPGLAKRNEQFF. CDR3 DNA sequence: TGTGCCAGCTCACCGGGACTAGCGAAGAGGAATGAGCAGTTCTTC.

The gene calls are TRBV5-1 and TRBJ1-2, with D perhaps matching TRBD1 (6 bases). V was cut by 4 bases and J by 5 bases, with 15 bases left in between. The CDR3 is 14 residues long. CDR1 and CDR2 (germline): SGHRS, YFSETQ. In DNA form, the CDR3 reads TGCGCCAGCAGCCCGGCGGCAGGGGAGTATGGCTACACCTTC. Protein product: CASSPAAGEYGYTF.

The rearrangement uses TRBV28 and TRBJ2-7; TRBD1 agrees at 7 bases. This CDR3 has 13 residues. Trimming removed 6 bases from V and 2 bases from J; junction bases left unmatched: 4. The germline V gene encodes CDR1 MDHEN and CDR2 SYDVKM. The CDR3 loop reads CASRHDRAYEQYF. The CDR3 bases are TGTGCCAGCAGACACGACAGGGCCTACGAGCAGTACTTC.